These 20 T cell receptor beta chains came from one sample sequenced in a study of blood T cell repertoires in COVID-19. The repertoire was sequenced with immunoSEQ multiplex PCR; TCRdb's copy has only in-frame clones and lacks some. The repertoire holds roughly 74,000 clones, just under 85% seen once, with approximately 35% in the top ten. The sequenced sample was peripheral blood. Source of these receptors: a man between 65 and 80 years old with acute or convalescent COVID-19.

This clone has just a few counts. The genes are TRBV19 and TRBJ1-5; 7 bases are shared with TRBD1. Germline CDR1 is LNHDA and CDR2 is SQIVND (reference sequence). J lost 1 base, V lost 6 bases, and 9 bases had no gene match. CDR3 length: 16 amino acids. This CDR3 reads CASSTRGGKSNQPQHF. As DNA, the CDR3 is TGTGCCAGTAGCACAAGAGGGGGCAAAAGCAATCAGCCCCAGCATTTT. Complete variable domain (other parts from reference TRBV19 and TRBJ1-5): DGGITQSPKYLFRKEGQNVTLSCEQNLNHDAMYWYRQDPGQGLRLIYYSQIVNDFQKGDIAEGYSVSREKKESFPLTVTSAQKNPTAFYLCASSTRGGKSNQPQHFGDGTRLSIL.

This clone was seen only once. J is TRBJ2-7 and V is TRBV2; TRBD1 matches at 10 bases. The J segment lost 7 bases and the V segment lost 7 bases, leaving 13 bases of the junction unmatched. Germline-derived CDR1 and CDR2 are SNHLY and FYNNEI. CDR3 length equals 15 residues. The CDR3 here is CASTLKQGTGVEQYF. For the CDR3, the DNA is TGTGCCAGCACCCTGAAGCAAGGGACAGGGGTTGAGCAGTACTTC.

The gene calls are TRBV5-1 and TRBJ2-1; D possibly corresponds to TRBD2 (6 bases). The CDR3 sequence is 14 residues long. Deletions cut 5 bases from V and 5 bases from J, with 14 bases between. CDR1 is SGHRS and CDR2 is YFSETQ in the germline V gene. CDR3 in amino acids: CASRQWSGDNEQFF. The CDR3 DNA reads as TGCGCCAGCAGACAATGGTCGGGGGACAATGAGCAGTTCTTC.

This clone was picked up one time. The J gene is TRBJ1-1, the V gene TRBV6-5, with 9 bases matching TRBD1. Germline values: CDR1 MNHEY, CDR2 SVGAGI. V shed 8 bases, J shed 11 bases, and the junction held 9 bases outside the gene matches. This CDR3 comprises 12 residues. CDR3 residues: CASRDRVLEAFF. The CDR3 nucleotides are TGTGCCAGCCGGGACAGGGTGCTTGAGGCTTTCTTT.

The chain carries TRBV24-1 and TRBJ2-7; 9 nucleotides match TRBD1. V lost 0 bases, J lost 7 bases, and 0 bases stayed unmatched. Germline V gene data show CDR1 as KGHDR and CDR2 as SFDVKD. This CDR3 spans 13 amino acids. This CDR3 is CATSDLGTGEQYF. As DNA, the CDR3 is TGTGCCACCAGTGATTTGGGGACAGGGGAGCAGTACTTC.

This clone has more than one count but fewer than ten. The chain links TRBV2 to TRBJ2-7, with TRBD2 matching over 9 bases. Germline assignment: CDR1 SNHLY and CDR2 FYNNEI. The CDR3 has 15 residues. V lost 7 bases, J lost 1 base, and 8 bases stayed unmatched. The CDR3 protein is CASNPRAGGSYEQYF. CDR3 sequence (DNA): TGTGCCAGCAATCCCCGAGCGGGAGGTTCCTACGAGCAGTACTTC.

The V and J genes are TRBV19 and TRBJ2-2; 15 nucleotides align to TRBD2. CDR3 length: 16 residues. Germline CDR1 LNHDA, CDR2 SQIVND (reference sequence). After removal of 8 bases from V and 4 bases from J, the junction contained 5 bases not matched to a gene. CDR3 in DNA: TGTGCCAGTGCCGGACTAGCGGGAGGGGGCACCGGGGAGCTGTTTTTT. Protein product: CASAGLAGGGTGELFF.

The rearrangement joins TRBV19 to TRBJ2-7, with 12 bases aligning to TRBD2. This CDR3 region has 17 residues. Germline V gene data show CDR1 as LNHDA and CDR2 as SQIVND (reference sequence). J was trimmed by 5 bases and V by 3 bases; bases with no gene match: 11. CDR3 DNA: TGTGCCAGTAGTATGGGGATGGCTAGCGGGAGGGCCAACGAGCAGTACTTC. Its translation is CASSMGMASGRANEQYF.

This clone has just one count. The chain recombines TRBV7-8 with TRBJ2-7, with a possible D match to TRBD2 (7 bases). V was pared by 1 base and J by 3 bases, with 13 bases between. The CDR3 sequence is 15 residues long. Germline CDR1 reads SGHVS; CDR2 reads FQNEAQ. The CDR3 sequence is CASSLEIGGDYEQYF. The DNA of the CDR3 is TGTGCCAGCAGCTTAGAGATAGGGGGGGACTACGAGCAGTACTTC.

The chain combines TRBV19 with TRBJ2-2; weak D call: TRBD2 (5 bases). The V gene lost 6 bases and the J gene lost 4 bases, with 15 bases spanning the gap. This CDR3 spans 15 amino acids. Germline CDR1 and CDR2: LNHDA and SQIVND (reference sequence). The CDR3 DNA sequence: TGTGCCAGTAGGGGCCCATGGGCGGGCACCGGGGAGCTGTTTTTT. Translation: CASRGPWAGTGELFF.

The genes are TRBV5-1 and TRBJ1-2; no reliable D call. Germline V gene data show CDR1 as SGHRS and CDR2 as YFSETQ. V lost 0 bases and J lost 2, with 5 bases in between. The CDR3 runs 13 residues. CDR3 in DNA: TGCGCCAGCAGCTTGGTACAGAACTATGGCTACACCTTC. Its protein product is CASSLVQNYGYTF.

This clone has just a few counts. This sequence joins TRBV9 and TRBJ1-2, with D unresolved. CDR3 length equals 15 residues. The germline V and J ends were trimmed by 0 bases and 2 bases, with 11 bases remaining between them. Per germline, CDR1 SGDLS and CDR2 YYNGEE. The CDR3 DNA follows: TGTGCCAGCAGCGTAGCTGGCGGCTCAAACTATGGCTACACCTTC. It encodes CASSVAGGSNYGYTF.

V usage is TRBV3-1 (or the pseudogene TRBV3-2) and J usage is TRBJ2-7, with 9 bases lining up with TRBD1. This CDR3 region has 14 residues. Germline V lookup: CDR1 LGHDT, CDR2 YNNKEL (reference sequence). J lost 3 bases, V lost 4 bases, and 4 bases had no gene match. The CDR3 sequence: CASSPGTGFYEQYF. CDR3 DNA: TGTGCCAGCAGCCCGGGGACAGGGTTCTACGAGCAGTACTTC.

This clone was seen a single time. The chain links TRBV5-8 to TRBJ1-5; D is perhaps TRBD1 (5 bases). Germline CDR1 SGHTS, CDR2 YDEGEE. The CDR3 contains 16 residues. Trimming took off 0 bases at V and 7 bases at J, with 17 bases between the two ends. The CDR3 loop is CASSLGGDFSIQPQHF. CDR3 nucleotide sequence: TGTGCCAGCAGCTTGGGCGGGGACTTCAGTATCCAGCCCCAGCATTTT. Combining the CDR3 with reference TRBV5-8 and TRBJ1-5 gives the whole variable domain EAGVTQSPTHLIKTRGQQATLRCSPISGHTSVYWYQQALGLGLQFLLWYDEGEERNRGNFPPRFSGRQFPNYSSELNVNALELEDSALYLCASSLGGDFSIQPQHFGDGTRLSIL.

The DNA of the CDR3 is TGTGCCAGCAGTTCCTCCGACATACCCTATGGCTACACCTTC. Encoded protein: CASSSSDIPYGYTF. The chain couples TRBV27 to TRBJ1-2, with unresolved D. Trimming removed 4 bases from V and 4 bases from J, with 13 bases in between. In germline, CDR1 is MNHEY, CDR2 SMNVEV (reference sequence). The CDR3 is 14 residues long.

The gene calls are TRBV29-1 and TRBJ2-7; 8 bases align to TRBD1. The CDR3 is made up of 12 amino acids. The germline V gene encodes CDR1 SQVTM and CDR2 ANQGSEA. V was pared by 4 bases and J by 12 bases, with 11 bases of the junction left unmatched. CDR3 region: CSVGRLGQGLYF. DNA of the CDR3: TGCAGCGTTGGTCGTTTAGGACAGGGACTGTACTTC.

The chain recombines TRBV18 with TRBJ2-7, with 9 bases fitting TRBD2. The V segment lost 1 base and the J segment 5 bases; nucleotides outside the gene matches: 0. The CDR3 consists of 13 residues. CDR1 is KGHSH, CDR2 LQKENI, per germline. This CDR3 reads CASSPLAGDEQYF. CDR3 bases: TGTGCCAGCTCACCACTAGCGGGAGACGAGCAGTACTTC.

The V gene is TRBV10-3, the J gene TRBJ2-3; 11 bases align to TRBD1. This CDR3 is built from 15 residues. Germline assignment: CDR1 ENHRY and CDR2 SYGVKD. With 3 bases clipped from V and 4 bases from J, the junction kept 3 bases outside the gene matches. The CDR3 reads CAISEGQGAADTQYF. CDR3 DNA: TGTGCCATCAGTGAAGGACAGGGGGCCGCAGATACGCAGTATTTT.

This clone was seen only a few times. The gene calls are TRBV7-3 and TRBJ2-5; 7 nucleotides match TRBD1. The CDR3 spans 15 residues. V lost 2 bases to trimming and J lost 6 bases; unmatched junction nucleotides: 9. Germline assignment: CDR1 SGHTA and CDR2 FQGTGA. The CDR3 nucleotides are TGTGCCAGCAGCTTAGCGGCAGGGGGTTTAAAGACCCAGTACTTC. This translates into CASSLAAGGLKTQYF. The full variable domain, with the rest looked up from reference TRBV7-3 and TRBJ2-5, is GAGVSQTPSNKVTEKGKYVELRCDPISGHTALYWYRQSLGQGPEFLIYFQGTGAADDSGLPNDRFFAVRPEGSVSTLKIQRTERGDSAVYLCASSLAAGGLKTQYFGPGTRLLVL.

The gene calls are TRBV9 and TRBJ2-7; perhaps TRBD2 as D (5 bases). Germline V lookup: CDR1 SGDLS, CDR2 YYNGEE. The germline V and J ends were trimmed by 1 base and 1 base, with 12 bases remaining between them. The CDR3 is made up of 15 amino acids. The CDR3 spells CASSVSGVPSYEQYF. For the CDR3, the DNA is TGTGCCAGCAGCGTATCCGGGGTACCTTCCTACGAGCAGTACTTC.